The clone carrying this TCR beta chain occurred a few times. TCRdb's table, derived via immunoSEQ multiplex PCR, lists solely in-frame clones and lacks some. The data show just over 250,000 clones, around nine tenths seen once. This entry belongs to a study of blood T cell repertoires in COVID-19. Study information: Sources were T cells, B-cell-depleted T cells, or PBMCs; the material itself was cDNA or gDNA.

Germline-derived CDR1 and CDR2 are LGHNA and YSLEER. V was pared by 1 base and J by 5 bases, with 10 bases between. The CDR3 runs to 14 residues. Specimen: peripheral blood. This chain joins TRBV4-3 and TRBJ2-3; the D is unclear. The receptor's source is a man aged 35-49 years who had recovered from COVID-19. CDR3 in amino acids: CASSQVNSGDTQYF. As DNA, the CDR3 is TGCGCCAGCAGCCAAGTGAACTCCGGAGATACGCAGTATTTT.